These 30 T cell receptor beta chains share one sample of origin, sequenced in a study of cytomegalovirus exposure and HLA in healthy donors. The PCR contained 60 Vbeta and 13 Jbeta primers. Generated by immunoSEQ multiplex PCR, the TCRdb table keeps only in-frame clones and is missing some. The data show about 140,000 clones, roughly 70% seen once. The source material was PBMCs. The receptor source for this set is a man between 35 and 55 years old in good health and CMV-seronegative.

V usage is TRBV2 and J usage is TRBJ2-1; 13 positions match TRBD2. Germline CDR1 reads SNHLY; CDR2 reads FYNNEI. Trimming cost V 4 bases and J 6 bases; bases outside gene matches: 3. The CDR3 totals 15 residues. CDR3 DNA: TGTGCCAGCAGTGCAACTAGCGGGAGGGCCAATGAGCAGTTCTTC. Its protein product is CASSATSGRANEQFF.

J is TRBJ1-2 and V is TRBV9; weak D call: TRBD1 (5 bases). Deletions cut 4 bases from V and 5 bases from J, with 9 bases between. The CDR3 loop spans 12 amino acids. Germline V gene data show CDR1 as SGDLS and CDR2 as YYNGEE. For the CDR3, the DNA is TGTGCCAGCAGCACGGGGGTTTATGGCTACACCTTC. It encodes CASSTGVYGYTF.

V usage is TRBV9 and J usage is TRBJ2-3; no definite D call. V lost 3 bases and J 0 bases, leaving 5 bases between the germline ends. CDR3 length equals 13 residues. Germline V gives CDR1 SGDLS, CDR2 YYNGEE. The CDR3 region is CASSDTSTDTQYF. DNA for the CDR3: TGTGCCAGCAGCGATACTAGCACAGATACGCAGTATTTT.

V is TRBV9 and J is TRBJ2-1; TRBD2 agrees at 8 bases. Losses at the gene ends were 7 bases for V and 1 base for J; bases not matched to a gene: 7. The CDR3 runs 15 residues. The germline V gene encodes CDR1 SGDLS and CDR2 YYNGEE. The CDR3 coding sequence is TGTGCCAGCGGTCGGGAGGGAGGATCCTACAATGAGCAGTTCTTC. Amino acids: CASGREGGSYNEQFF.

The chain recombines TRBV6-5 with TRBJ2-7, with 7 positions matching TRBD1. This CDR3 is built from 15 residues. The V gene end was trimmed by 6 bases and the J gene end by 0 bases; junction bases not matched to a gene: 8. Germline CDR1 is MNHEY and CDR2 is SVGAGI. For the CDR3, the DNA is TGTGCCAGCAGCCCCGGACAGGTGGGCTCCTACGAGCAGTACTTC. It encodes CASSPGQVGSYEQYF.

The V call is TRBV5-4, the J call TRBJ2-6; no reliable D call. CDR3 length: 15 amino acids. CDR1 SGHNT and CDR2 YYREEE come from the germline V gene (reference sequence). The V and J ends lost 4 bases and 2 bases respectively, with 10 bases between them. CDR3 in amino acids: CASSPVPTGANVLTF. The CDR3 DNA sequence: TGTGCCAGCAGCCCAGTGCCCACTGGGGCCAACGTCCTGACTTTC.

The V call is TRBV29-1, the J call TRBJ2-7, with D perhaps TRBD1 (6 bases). Germline lookup yields CDR1 SQVTM and CDR2 ANQGSEA. CDR3 size: 11 residues. The V end was cut by 5 bases, the J end by 5 bases, with 10 bases between. The CDR3 region is CSVLQGHEQYF. In nucleotides, the CDR3 is TGCAGCGTTTTACAGGGACACGAGCAGTACTTC.

This clone has only one observation. The chain is built from TRBV4-3 and TRBJ2-1, with TRBD1 matching 8 bases. Trimming removed 0 bases from V and 7 bases from J; junction bases left unmatched: 2. Germline V gene lookup returns CDR1 LGHNA and CDR2 YSLEER. This CDR3 spans 14 amino acids. The CDR3 here is CASSQETGVNEQFF. Written as DNA, the CDR3 is TGCGCCAGCAGCCAAGAGACAGGGGTGAATGAGCAGTTCTTC.

V usage is TRBV4-2 and J usage is TRBJ2-7; 10 nucleotides match TRBD2. This CDR3 has 15 residues. Germline V gene lookup returns CDR1 LGHNA and CDR2 YNFKEQ. J was trimmed by 4 bases and V by 2 bases; bases with no gene match: 5. CDR3 loop: CASSQRTSGTYEQYF. CDR3 nucleotides: TGTGCCAGCAGCCAAAGGACTAGCGGAACGTACGAGCAGTACTTC.

The chain couples TRBV4-1 to TRBJ2-1; 13 positions match TRBD2. Germline V gene lookup returns CDR1 MGHRA and CDR2 YSYEKL. There are 17 residues in the CDR3. V was pared by 2 bases and J by 7 bases, with 8 bases of the junction left unmatched. CDR3 protein: CASSQIKLAGGLNEQFF. DNA of the CDR3: TGCGCCAGCAGCCAAATAAAACTAGCGGGGGGGCTTAATGAGCAGTTCTTC.

This clone was detected only a few times. The chain recombines TRBV27 with TRBJ1-1; TRBD1 agrees at 7 bases. After removal of 6 bases from V and 4 bases from J, the junction contained 5 bases not matched to a gene. CDR1 and CDR2 (germline): MNHEY, SMNVEV (reference sequence). CDR3 length: 13 amino acids. For the CDR3, the DNA is TGTGCCAGCAGCCGACAGGGCGGCACTGAAGCTTTCTTT. It is translated as CASSRQGGTEAFF.

This chain uses TRBV4-3 with TRBJ2-2; D possibly corresponds to TRBD2 (6 bases). V was trimmed by 7 bases and J by 0 bases, leaving 24 bases between them. CDR1 is LGHNA, CDR2 YSLEER, per germline. The CDR3 is made up of 19 amino acids. CDR3 region: CASNTILGASDPNTGELFF. CDR3 sequence (DNA): TGCGCCAGCAACACCATCCTCGGGGCTAGCGACCCGAACACCGGGGAGCTGTTTTTT.

This clone appeared a single time. The chain recombines TRBV6-5 with TRBJ2-3; 11 bases align to TRBD1. The CDR3 is 15 residues long. CDR1 is MNHEY, CDR2 SVGAGI, per germline. J gave up 4 bases and V 2 bases, and 2 bases lay outside the gene matches. The DNA of the CDR3 is TGTGCCAGCAGTTACGCGGGACAGGGGGCAGATACGCAGTATTTT. Protein sequence: CASSYAGQGADTQYF.

This clone has only a few counts. The chain links TRBV9 to TRBJ2-7; TRBD2 agrees at 13 bases. J gave up 2 bases and V 2 bases, and 1 base lay outside the gene matches. From germline, CDR1 is SGDLS and CDR2 YYNGEE. There are 15 residues in the CDR3. The CDR3 is CASSVGTSGAYEQYF. In DNA, the CDR3 is TGTGCCAGCAGCGTGGGGACTAGCGGGGCCTACGAGCAGTACTTC.

This clone was recorded a few times. This chain connects TRBV7-9 to TRBJ1-2, with 8 nucleotides matching TRBD1. This CDR3 contains 13 residues. Germline V CDR1 and CDR2: SEHNR, FQNEAQ (reference sequence). V was pared by 3 bases and J by 8 bases, with 5 bases of the junction left unmatched. CDR3 nucleotides: TGTGCCAGCAGCTTCACAGGGGGTGGAGGCTACACCTTC. This codes for CASSFTGGGGYTF.

The V call is TRBV27, the J call TRBJ2-3; D is unclear. The V and J ends lost 6 bases and 2 bases respectively, with 12 bases between them. The CDR3 has 14 amino acids. The germline CDR1 and CDR2 sequences are MNHEY and SMNVEV (reference sequence). In DNA, the CDR3 is TGTGCCAGCAGCCAGACGGGTTTCACAGATACGCAGTATTTT. Amino acid sequence: CASSQTGFTDTQYF.

The CDR3 here is CAWSHGVGREKLFF. The CDR3 region has the DNA TGTGCCTGGAGCCACGGGGTTGGACGCGAAAAACTGTTTTTT. The chain uses TRBV30 and TRBJ1-4; D unresolved. The CDR3 has 14 amino acids. Trimming left V 3 bases short and J 8 bases short, with 16 bases between. Germline values: CDR1 GTSNPN, CDR2 SVGIG (reference sequence).

The CDR3: CASSTDRGEGYTF. The CDR3 region has the DNA TGTGCCAGCAGTACGGACAGGGGTGAAGGCTACACCTTC. The V gene is TRBV25-1, the J gene TRBJ1-2; 9 positions agree with TRBD1. Germline assignment: CDR1 MGHDK and CDR2 SYGVNS. Trimming cost V 5 bases and J 8 bases; bases outside gene matches: 6. The CDR3 spans 13 residues.

The chain is built from TRBV5-1 and TRBJ2-7; D is possibly TRBD2 (5 bases). Germline CDR1 reads SGHRS; CDR2 reads YFSETQ. V lost 5 bases and J lost 3, with 18 bases in between. The length of the CDR3 is 15 residues. The CDR3 region has the DNA TGCGCCAGCAGTCGAGGGTTAGAGGCTTTCTACGAGCAGTACTTC. Residues: CASSRGLEAFYEQYF.

V is TRBV29-1 and J is TRBJ2-7, with D tentatively TRBD1 (6 bases). Germline V CDR1 and CDR2: SQVTM, ANQGSEA. Trimming pared 5 bases from V and 0 bases from J, leaving 14 bases between. The CDR3 covers 14 residues. The CDR3 region is CSVSRQESSYEQYF. The CDR3 DNA reads as TGCAGCGTTAGCCGACAGGAGAGCTCCTACGAGCAGTACTTC.

This chain connects TRBV6-6 to TRBJ2-1; TRBD2 aligns across 7 bases. The CDR3 runs to 16 residues. Germline V gives CDR1 MNHNY, CDR2 SVGAGI (reference sequence). Losses at the gene ends were 5 bases for V and 0 bases for J; bases not matched to a gene: 7. CDR3 in amino acids: CASSPRAGTSYNEQFF. The CDR3 DNA is TGTGCCAGCAGTCCTCGAGCGGGGACCTCCTACAATGAGCAGTTCTTC.

This sequence joins TRBV29-1 and TRBJ2-5, with D unclear. CDR1 and CDR2 (germline): SQVTM, ANQGSEA. The CDR3 spans 14 residues. V was clipped by 6 bases and J by 4 bases, with 18 bases between them. CDR3 nucleotides: TGCAGCGTGGCACGACTCCCTCTAGGAGAGACCCAGTACTTC. This encodes CSVARLPLGETQYF.

This chain connects TRBV19 to TRBJ2-7; 7 nucleotides match TRBD2. The CDR3 runs to 13 residues. From germline, CDR1 is LNHDA and CDR2 SQIVND (reference sequence). V dropped 5 bases and J dropped 1; count of bases not matched to a gene: 2. The CDR3, as DNA: TGTGCCAGTAGTGATAGCGGGTCCTACGAGCAGTACTTC. Translation: CASSDSGSYEQYF.

The chain employs TRBV30 and TRBJ1-3, with D perhaps TRBD1 (5 bases). Germline assignment: CDR1 GTSNPN and CDR2 SVGIG (reference sequence). There are 13 residues in the CDR3. The V gene lost 1 base and the J gene lost 4 bases, with 8 bases spanning the gap. The CDR3 spells CAWSAGLGNTIYF. The CDR3, as DNA: TGTGCCTGGAGTGCAGGGTTGGGAAACACCATATATTTT.

V gene TRBV7-9 combines with J gene TRBJ2-3, with 7 bases identical to TRBD1. V dropped 1 base and J dropped 2; count of bases not matched to a gene: 6. Germline V gives CDR1 SEHNR, CDR2 FQNEAQ (reference sequence). CDR3 length: 16 residues. For the CDR3, the DNA is TGTGCCAGCAGCTTAGTTAGGGGGCCCTACACAGATACGCAGTATTTT. It specifies CASSLVRGPYTDTQYF.

The gene calls are TRBV9 and TRBJ2-3; 8 bases map to TRBD2. Germline CDR1 is SGDLS and CDR2 is YYNGEE. Losses at the gene ends were 7 bases for V and 4 bases for J; bases not matched to a gene: 8. The CDR3 covers 14 residues. In DNA, the CDR3 is TGTGCCAGCTCCGTCGGGGGGGCTTCAGATACGCAGTATTTT. Its protein is CASSVGGASDTQYF. Variable domain in full (rest from reference TRBV9 and TRBJ2-3): DSGVTQTPKHLITATGQRVTLRCSPRSGDLSVYWYQQSLDQGLQFLIQYYNGEERAKGNILERFSAQQFPDLHSELNLSSLELGDSALYFCASSVGGASDTQYFGPGTRLTVL.

The count of this clone is one. This chain connects TRBV7-9 to TRBJ1-4; D ambiguous. CDR3 length: 16 amino acids. Germline V gene sequence: CDR1 SEHNR, CDR2 FQNEAQ (reference sequence). V was trimmed by 2 bases and J by 0 bases, leaving 10 bases between them. CDR3 sequence (DNA): TGTGCCAGCAGCTTAAACGGCGAGGCAACTAATGAAAAACTGTTTTTT. Translating it yields CASSLNGEATNEKLFF.

The rearrangement uses TRBV5-4 and TRBJ1-1, with 8 positions matching TRBD1. V trimming: 5 bases; J trimming: 5 bases; junction bases outside the gene matches: 5. Germline values: CDR1 SGHNT, CDR2 YYREEE (reference sequence). There are 13 residues in the CDR3. CDR3 sequence (DNA): TGTGCCAGCAGACCAACAGGGGGGACTGAAGCTTTCTTT. Encoded protein: CASRPTGGTEAFF.

Comment on this clone: An end of the junction differs from the germline gene, which may be a read error. The chain has TRBV9 and TRBJ1-1, with 10 positions matching TRBD1. Germline V gene lookup returns CDR1 SGDLS and CDR2 YYNGEE. The CDR3 covers 19 residues. This CDR3 is CASSVEYGTGDGADTEAFF. Here the CDR3 DNA reads TGTGCCAGCAGTGTAGAGTACGGGACAGGGGACGGCGCGGACACTGAAGCTTTCTTT.

This chain uses TRBV7-3 with TRBJ2-3; 9 nucleotides line up with TRBD1. The CDR3 has 17 residues. Losses at the gene ends were 3 bases for V and 1 base for J; bases not matched to a gene: 8. The germline V gene has CDR1 SGHTA and CDR2 FQGTGA. This CDR3 is CASSFMSRDRGTDTQYF. DNA of the CDR3: TGTGCCAGCAGCTTTATGTCGCGGGACAGGGGCACAGATACGCAGTATTTT.